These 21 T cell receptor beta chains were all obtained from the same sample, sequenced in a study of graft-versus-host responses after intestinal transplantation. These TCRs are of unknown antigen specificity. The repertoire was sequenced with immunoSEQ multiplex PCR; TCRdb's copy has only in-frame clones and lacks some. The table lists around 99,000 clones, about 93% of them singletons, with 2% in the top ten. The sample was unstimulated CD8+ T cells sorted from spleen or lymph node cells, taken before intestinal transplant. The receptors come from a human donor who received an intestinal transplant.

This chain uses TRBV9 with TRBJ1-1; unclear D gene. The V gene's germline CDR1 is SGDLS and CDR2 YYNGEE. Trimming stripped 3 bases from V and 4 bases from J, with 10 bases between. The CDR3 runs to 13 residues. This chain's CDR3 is CASSGARGTEAFF. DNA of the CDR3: TGTGCCAGCAGCGGAGCTCGGGGCACTGAAGCTTTCTTT.

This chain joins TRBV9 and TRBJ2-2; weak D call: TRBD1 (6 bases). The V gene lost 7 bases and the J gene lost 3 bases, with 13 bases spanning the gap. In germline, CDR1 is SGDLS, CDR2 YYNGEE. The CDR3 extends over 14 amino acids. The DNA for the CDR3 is TGTGCCAGCTCGGCAGGGGACGACACCGGGGAGCTGTTTTTT. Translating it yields CASSAGDDTGELFF.

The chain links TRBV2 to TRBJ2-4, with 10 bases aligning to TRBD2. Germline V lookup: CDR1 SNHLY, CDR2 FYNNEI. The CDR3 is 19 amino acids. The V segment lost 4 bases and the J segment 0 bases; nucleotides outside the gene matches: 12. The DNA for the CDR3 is TGTGCCAGCAGTGGTTCGGCGGTAGCGGGGGGCCTAGCCAAAAACATTCAGTACTTC. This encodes CASSGSAVAGGLAKNIQYF. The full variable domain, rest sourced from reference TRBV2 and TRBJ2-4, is EPEVTQTPSHQVTQMGQEVILRCVPISNHLYFYWYRQILGQKVEFLVSFYNNEISEKSEIFDDQFSVERPDGSNFTLKIRSTKLEDSAMYFCASSGSAVAGGLAKNIQYFGAGTRLSVL.

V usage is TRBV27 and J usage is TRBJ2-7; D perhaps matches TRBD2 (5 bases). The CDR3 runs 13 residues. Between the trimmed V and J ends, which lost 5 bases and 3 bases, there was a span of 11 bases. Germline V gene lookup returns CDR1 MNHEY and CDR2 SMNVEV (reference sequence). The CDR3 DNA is TGTGCCAGCAGTGTCGGACGGGGCTACGAGCAGTACTTC. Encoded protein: CASSVGRGYEQYF.

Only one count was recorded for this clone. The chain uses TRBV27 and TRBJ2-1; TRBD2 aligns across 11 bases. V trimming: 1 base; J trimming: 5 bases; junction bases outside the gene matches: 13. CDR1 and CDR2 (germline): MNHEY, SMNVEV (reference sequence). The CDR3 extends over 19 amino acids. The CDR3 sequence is CASSLYPRTTSGGNNEQFF. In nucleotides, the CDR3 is TGTGCCAGCAGTTTATACCCCCGAACAACTAGCGGGGGAAACAATGAGCAGTTCTTC.

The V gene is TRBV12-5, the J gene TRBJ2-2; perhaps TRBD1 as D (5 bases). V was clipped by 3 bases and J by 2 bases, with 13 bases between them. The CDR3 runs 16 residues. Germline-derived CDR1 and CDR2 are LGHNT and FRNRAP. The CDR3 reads CASGFPQQGNTGELFF. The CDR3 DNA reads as TGTGCTAGTGGTTTCCCACAGCAGGGAAACACCGGGGAGCTGTTTTTT.

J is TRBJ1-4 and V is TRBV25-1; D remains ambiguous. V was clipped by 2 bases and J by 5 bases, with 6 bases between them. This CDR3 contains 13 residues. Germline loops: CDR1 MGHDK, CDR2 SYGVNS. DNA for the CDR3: TGTGCCAGCAGTGAAGCGTTCAATGAAAAACTGTTTTTT. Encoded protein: CASSEAFNEKLFF.

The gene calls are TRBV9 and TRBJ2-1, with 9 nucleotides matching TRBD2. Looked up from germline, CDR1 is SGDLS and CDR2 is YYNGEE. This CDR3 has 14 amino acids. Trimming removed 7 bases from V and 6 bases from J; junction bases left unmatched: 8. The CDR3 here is CASGLGTSSNEQFF. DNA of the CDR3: TGTGCCAGCGGCCTAGGGACTAGCAGCAATGAGCAGTTCTTC.

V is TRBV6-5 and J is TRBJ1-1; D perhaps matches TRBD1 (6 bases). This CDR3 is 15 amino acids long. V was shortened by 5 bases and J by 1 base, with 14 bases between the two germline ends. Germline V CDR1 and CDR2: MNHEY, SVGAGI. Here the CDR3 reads CASSLETGENTEAFF. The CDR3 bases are TGTGCCAGCAGTCTAGAGACAGGTGAGAACACTGAAGCTTTCTTT.

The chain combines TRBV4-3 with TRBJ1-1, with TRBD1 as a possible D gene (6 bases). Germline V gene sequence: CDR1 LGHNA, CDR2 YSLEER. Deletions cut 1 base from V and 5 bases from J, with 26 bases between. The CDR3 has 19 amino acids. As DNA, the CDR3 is TGCGCCAGCAGCCAAGGGACTTCGGCAGGGGCCGCCCACGGAACTGAAGCTTTCTTT. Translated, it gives CASSQGTSAGAAHGTEAFF.

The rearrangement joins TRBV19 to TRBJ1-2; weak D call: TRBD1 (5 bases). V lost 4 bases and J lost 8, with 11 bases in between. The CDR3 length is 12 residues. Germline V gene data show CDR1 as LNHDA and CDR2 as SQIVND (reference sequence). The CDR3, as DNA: TGTGCCAGTAGTACAGGGTGGGGCGGCTACACCTTC. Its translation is CASSTGWGGYTF.

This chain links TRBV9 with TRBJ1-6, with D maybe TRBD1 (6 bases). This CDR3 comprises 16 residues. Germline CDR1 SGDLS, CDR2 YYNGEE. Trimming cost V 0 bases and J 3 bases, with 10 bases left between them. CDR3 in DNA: TGTGCCAGCAGCGTAGGCGACAGGATCTATAATTCACCCCTCCACTTT. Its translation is CASSVGDRIYNSPLHF.

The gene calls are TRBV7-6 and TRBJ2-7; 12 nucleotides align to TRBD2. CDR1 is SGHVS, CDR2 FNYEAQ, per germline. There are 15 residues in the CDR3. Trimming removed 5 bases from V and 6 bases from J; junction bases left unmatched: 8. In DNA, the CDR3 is TGTGCCAGCAGCCCCCCTAGCGGGGGGGCGGGCGAGCAGTACTTC. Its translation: CASSPPSGGAGEQYF.

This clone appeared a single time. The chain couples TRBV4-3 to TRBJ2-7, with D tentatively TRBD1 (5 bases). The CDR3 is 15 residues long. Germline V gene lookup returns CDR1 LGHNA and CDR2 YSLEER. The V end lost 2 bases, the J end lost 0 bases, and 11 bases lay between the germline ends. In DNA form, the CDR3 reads TGCGCCAGCAGCCAACGTCAGGGTAGCTCCTACGAGCAGTACTTC. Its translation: CASSQRQGSSYEQYF.

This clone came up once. The CDR3 reads CASSLTPGQGSGNTIYF. Written as DNA, the CDR3 is TGTGCCAGCAGCTTAACTCCGGGACAGGGATCTGGAAACACCATATATTTT. The gene calls are TRBV7-9 and TRBJ1-3; 9 bases map to TRBD1. The ends lost 2 bases at V and 1 base at J; junction bases unmatched: 6. Germline CDR1 is SEHNR and CDR2 is FQNEAQ (reference sequence). The CDR3 covers 17 residues.

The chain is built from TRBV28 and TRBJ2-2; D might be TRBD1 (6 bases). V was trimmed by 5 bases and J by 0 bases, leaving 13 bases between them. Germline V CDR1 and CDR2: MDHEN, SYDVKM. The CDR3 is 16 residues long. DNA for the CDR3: TGTGCCAGCAGTACGGACAGCGAGACGAACACCGGGGAGCTGTTTTTT. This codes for CASSTDSETNTGELFF.

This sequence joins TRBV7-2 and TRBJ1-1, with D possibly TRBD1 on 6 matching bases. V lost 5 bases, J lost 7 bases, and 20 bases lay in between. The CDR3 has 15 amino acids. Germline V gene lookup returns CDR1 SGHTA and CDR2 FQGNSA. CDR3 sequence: CASSTVTGGIGEAFF. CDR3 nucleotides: TGTGCCAGCAGCACCGTGACAGGAGGTATCGGTGAAGCTTTCTTT.

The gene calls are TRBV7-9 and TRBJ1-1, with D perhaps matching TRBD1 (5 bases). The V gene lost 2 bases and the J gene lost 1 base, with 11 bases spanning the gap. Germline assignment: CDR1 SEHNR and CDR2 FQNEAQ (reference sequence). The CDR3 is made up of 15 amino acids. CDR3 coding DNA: TGTGCCAGCAGCTTATCCGCAGGGAAGAACACTGAAGCTTTCTTT. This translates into CASSLSAGKNTEAFF.

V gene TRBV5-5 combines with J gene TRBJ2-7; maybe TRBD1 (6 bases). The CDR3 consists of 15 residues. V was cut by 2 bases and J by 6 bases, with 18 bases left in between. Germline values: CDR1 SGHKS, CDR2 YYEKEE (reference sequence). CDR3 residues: CASSLSGTPTTEQYF. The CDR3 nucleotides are TGTGCCAGCAGCTTATCCGGGACACCCACTACCGAGCAGTACTTC.

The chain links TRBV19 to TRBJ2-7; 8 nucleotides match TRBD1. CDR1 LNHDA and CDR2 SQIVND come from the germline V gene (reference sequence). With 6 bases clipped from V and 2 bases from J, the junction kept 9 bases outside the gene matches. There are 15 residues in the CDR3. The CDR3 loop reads CASRSLRDRPYEQYF. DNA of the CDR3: TGTGCCAGTAGAAGCCTCCGGGACAGGCCCTACGAGCAGTACTTC.

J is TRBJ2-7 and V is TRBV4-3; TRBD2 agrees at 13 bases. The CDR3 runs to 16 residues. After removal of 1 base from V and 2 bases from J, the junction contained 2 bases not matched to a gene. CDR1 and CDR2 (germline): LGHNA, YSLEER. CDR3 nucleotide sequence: TGCGCCAGCAGCCAAGGGACTAGCGGGGGCCCCTACGAGCAGTACTTC. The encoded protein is CASSQGTSGGPYEQYF.